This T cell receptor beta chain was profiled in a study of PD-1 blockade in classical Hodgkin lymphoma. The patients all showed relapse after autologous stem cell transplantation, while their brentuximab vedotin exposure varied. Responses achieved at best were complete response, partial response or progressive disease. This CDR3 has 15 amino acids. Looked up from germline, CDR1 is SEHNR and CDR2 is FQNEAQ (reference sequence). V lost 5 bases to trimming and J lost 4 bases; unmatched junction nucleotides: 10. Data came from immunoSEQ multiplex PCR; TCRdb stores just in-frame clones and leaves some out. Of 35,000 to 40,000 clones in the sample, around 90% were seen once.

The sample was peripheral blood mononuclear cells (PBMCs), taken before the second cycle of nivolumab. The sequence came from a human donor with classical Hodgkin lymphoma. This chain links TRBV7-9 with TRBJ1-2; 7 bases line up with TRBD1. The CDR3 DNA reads TGTGCCAGCAGCGCTCCACTGGGACAGCTCTATGGCTACACCTTC. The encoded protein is CASSAPLGQLYGYTF.